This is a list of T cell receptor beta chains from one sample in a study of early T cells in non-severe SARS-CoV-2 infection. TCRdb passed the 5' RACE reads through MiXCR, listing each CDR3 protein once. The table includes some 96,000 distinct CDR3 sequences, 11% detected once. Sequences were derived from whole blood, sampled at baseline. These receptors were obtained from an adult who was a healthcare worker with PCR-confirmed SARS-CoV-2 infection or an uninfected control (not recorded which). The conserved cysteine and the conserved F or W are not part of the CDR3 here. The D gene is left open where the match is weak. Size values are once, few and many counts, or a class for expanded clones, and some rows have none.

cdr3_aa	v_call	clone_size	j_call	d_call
ASSPELGVSWQF	TRBV18	NA	TRBJ2-1	NA
ASSPGQGKAPEAF	TRBV3-1	many	TRBJ1-1	TRBD1
ASSLIGGAGNTIY	TRBV7-3	NA	TRBJ1-3	NA
ASSRTSGRNEQY	TRBV5-5	NA	TRBJ2-7	TRBD2
ASRRGHDEQY	TRBV7-8	many	TRBJ2-7	NA
ASSPPFLGPGLNYGYT	TRBV12-3/TRBV12-4	few	TRBJ1-2	NA
ASSQDHYNSPLH	TRBV3-1	few	TRBJ1-6	NA
ASSFYNRGTEAF	TRBV27	many	TRBJ1-1	NA
ASSEIQGSRYEQY	TRBV28	few	TRBJ2-7	NA
ASSMPGQGNGYT	TRBV19	NA	TRBJ1-2	TRBD1
ASSQETLEDEQF	TRBV4-2	NA	TRBJ2-1	NA
ASSPPGGGNEKLF	TRBV7-9	NA	TRBJ1-4	NA
ASSQRTGITGELF	TRBV3-1	few	TRBJ2-2	NA
ASSSSGGGSPLH	TRBV7-2	NA	TRBJ1-6	NA
SAGSTGTYEQY	TRBV29-1	NA	TRBJ2-7	NA
ASSLRRTEAF	TRBV12-3/TRBV12-4	many	TRBJ1-1	NA
ASSDRASSYEQY	TRBV3-1	few	TRBJ2-7	TRBD1
ASSSGTANSPLH	TRBV7-6	NA	TRBJ1-6	TRBD1
ASSQVRGGNSPLH	TRBV3-1	few	TRBJ1-6	NA
ASSPGDRDANTEAF	TRBV5-1	NA	TRBJ1-1	TRBD1
ASSQGQGDYYEQY	TRBV27	NA	TRBJ2-7	TRBD1
ASSRGTGYT	TRBV6-5	NA	TRBJ1-2	NA
ASRLGLGYNEQF	TRBV19	NA	TRBJ2-1	NA
ASSSTSGSTYEQY	TRBV11-2	NA	TRBJ2-7	TRBD2
ASSLVLGTANEKLF	TRBV7-2	NA	TRBJ1-4	TRBD1
ASSPDPLPSEQY	TRBV2	few	TRBJ2-7	NA
ATQPYGHRGDTGELF	TRBV28	NA	TRBJ2-2	TRBD1
ASSLDSPMNTEAF	TRBV5-1	few	TRBJ1-1	NA
SARDFLTGEKNYGYT	TRBV20-1	many	TRBJ1-2	TRBD1
ASSFGTDSPLH	TRBV3-1	few	TRBJ1-6	TRBD1
SAGENEQF	TRBV29-1	few	TRBJ2-1	NA